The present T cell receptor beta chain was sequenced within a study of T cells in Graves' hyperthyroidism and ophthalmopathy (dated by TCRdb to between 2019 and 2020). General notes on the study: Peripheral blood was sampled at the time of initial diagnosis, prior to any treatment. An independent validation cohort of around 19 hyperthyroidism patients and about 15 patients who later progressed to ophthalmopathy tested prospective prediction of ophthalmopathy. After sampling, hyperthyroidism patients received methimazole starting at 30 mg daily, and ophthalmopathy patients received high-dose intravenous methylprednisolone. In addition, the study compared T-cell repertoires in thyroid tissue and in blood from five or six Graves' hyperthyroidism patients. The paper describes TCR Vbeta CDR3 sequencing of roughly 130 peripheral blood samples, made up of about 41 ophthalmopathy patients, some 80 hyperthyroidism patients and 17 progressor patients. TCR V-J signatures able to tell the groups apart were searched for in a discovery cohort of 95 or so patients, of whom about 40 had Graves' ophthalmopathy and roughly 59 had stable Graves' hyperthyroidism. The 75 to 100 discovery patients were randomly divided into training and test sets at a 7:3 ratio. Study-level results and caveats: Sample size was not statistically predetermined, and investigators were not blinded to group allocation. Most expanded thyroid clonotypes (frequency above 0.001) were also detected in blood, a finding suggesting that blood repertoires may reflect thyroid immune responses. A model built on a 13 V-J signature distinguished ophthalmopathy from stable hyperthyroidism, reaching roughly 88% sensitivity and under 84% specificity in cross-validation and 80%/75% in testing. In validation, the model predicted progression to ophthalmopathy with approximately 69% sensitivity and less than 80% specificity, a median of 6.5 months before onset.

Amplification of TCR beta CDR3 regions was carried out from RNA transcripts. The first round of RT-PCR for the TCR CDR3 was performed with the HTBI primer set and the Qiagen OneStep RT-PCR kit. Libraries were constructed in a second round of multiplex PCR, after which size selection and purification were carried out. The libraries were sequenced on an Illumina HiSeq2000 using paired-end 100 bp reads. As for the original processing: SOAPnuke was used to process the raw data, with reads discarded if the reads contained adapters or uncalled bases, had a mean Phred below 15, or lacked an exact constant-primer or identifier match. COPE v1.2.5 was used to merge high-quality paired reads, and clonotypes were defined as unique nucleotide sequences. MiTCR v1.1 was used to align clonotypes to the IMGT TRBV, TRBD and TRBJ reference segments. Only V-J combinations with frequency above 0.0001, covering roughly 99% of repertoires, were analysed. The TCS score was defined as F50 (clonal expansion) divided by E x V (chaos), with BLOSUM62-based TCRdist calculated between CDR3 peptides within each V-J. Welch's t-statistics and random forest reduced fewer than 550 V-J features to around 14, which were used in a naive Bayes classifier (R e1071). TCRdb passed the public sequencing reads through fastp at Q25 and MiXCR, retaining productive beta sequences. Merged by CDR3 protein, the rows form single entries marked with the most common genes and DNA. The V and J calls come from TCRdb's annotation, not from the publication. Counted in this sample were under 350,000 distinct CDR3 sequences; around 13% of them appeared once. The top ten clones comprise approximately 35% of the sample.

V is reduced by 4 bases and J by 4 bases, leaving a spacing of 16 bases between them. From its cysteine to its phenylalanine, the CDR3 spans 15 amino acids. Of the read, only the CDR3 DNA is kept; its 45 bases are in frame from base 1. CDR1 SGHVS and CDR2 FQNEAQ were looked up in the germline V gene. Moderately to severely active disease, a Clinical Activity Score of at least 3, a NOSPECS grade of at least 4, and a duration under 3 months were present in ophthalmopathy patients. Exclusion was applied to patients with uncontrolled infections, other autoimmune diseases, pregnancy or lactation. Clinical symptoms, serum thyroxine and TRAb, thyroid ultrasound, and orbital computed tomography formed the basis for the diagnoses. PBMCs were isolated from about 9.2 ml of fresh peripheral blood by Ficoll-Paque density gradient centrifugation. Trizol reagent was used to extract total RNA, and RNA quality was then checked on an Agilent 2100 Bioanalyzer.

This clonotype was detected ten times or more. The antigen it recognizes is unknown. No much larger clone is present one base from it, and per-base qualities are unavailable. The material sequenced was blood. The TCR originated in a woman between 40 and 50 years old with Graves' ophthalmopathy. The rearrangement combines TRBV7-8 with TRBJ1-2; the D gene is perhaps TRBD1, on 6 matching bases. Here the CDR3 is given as CASSSLGQGPYGYTF. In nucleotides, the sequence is TGTGCCAGCAGCTCCTTGGGGCAGGGGCCCTATGGCTACACCTTC. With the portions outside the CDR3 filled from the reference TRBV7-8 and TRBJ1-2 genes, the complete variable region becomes GAGVSQSPRYKVAKRGQDVALRCDPISGHVSLFWYQQALGQGPEFLTYFQNEAQLDKSGLPSDRFFAERPEGSVSTLKIQRTQQEDSAVYLCASSSLGQGPYGYTFGSGTRLTVV.